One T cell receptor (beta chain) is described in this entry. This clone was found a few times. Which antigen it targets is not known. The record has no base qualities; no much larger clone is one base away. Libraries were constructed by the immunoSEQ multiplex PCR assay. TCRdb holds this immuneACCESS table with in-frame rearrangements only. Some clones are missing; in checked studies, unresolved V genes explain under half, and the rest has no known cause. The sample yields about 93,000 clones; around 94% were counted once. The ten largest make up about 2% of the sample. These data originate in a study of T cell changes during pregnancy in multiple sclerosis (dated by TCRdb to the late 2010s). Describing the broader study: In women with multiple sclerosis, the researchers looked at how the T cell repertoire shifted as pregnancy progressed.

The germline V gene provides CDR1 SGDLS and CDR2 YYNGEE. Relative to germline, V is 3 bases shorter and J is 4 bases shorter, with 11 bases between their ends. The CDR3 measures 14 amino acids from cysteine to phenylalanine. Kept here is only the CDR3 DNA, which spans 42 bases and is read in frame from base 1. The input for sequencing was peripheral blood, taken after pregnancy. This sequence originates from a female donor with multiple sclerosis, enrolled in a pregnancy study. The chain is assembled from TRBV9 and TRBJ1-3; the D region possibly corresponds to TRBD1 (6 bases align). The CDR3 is CASSGTGLGNTIYF. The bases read TGTGCCAGCAGCGGAACAGGGCTCGGAAACACCATATATTTT.